The next 26 T cell receptor beta chains were all read from a single sample in a study of T cells in Graves' hyperthyroidism and ophthalmopathy. Amplification of TCR beta CDR3 regions used RNA as the template. HTBI primers drove first-round RT-PCR of the TCR CDR3. In TCRdb, the multiplex PCR reads were re-called with MiXCR into one record per CDR3 protein. The sample carries more than 350,000 distinct CDR3 sequences, 14% to 15% recorded once. The sequencing sample was made of blood. Receptors originate from a woman aged 25 to 39 with Graves' hyperthyroidism.

This clonotype was observed a handful of times. V usage is TRBV27 and J usage is TRBJ1-4, with D uncertain. The CDR3 spans 15 residues. The V gene lost 0 bases and the J gene lost 6 bases, with 11 bases spanning the gap. Germline-derived CDR1 and CDR2 are MNHEY and SMNVEV (reference sequence). CDR3 coding DNA: TGTGCCAGCAGTTTATCGGGGAACGAATATGAAAAACTGTTTTTT. Protein product: CASSLSGNEYEKLFF.

This clonotype was counted many times. The gene calls are TRBV20-1 and TRBJ2-1, with 8 nucleotides matching TRBD2. The CDR3 contains 11 residues. Germline V gene lookup returns CDR1 DFQATT and CDR2 SNEGSKA (reference sequence). Here the CDR3 reads CSPQRENEQFF. The CDR3 DNA reads as TGCAGCCCACAGCGGGAGAATGAGCAGTTCTTC.

In its sample, this clonotype was seen many times. The J gene is TRBJ2-7, the V gene TRBV5-1; D possibly corresponds to TRBD1 (5 bases). This CDR3 comprises 13 residues. CDR1 and CDR2 from the germline V gene are SGHRS and YFSETQ. V lost 4 bases, J lost 6 bases, and 14 bases lay in between. CDR3 sequence: CASSPQGPGEQYF. CDR3 nucleotides: TGCGCCAGCAGCCCCCAGGGCCCGGGCGAGCAGTACTTC.

This clonotype was recorded at least ten times. V gene TRBV2 combines with J gene TRBJ2-5; 8 bases agree with TRBD2. The CDR3 totals 14 residues. Germline assignment: CDR1 SNHLY and CDR2 FYNNEI. V lost 4 bases and J lost 0; bases outside the gene matches: 1. The chain's CDR3 is CASSGLAYQETQYF. The DNA for the CDR3 is TGTGCCAGCAGTGGACTAGCGTACCAAGAGACCCAGTACTTC.

This clonotype was seen many times. The chain employs TRBV28 and TRBJ2-3; 9 bases are a match to TRBD2. The CDR3 is 17 amino acids. Germline CDR1 is MDHEN and CDR2 is SYDVKM. V lost 5 bases and J lost 1; bases outside the gene matches: 10. The CDR3 region is CASSTSGREGGTDTQYF. Written as DNA, the CDR3 is TGTGCCAGCAGTACCAGCGGGCGGGAGGGAGGCACAGATACGCAGTATTTT.

This clonotype was observed many times. This chain links TRBV10-1 with TRBJ2-3, with D unclear. This CDR3 is built from 17 residues. The V gene lost 3 bases and the J gene lost 0 bases, with 16 bases spanning the gap. In germline, CDR1 is WNHNN, CDR2 SYGVQD (reference sequence). The CDR3 DNA reads TGCGCCAGCAGTGACGGATGGGCGATGACTAGCACAGATACGCAGTATTTT. Translation gives CASSDGWAMTSTDTQYF.

As regards this clonotype: A single base separates this from a much larger clone, so it may be a read error. This CDR3 is missing its conserved last phenylalanine or tryptophan, likely due to a read error. The rearrangement joins TRBV20-1 to TRBJ1-6; 9 bases match TRBD1. V lost 4 bases and J lost 7; bases outside the gene matches: 8. Germline loops: CDR1 DFQATT, CDR2 SNEGSKA (reference sequence). This CDR3 has 15 residues. In nucleotides, the CDR3 is TGCAGTGCTACTCTTGGACAGGGGAAAAATTCACCCCTCCACCTT. It encodes CSATLGQGKNSPLHL.

This clonotype was observed many times. The chain carries TRBV24-1 and TRBJ2-5, with D possibly TRBD1 on 5 matching bases. This CDR3 region has 15 residues. Between the trimmed V and J ends, which lost 3 bases and 2 bases, there was a span of 12 bases. Germline CDR1 and CDR2: KGHDR and SFDVKD. The CDR3: CATSDHTGPQETQYF. In DNA form, the CDR3 reads TGTGCCACCAGTGATCACACAGGTCCTCAAGAGACCCAGTACTTC.

The chain recombines TRBV5-4 with TRBJ2-7; 8 nucleotides line up with TRBD1. Germline V gene lookup returns CDR1 SGHNT and CDR2 YYREEE (reference sequence). This CDR3 contains 16 residues. J lost 3 bases, V lost 1 base, and 9 bases had no gene match. The CDR3 region has the DNA TGTGCCAGCAGCTTGCGAACCACCGGGACAGGCTACGAGCAGTACTTC. This codes for CASSLRTTGTGYEQYF.

The genes are TRBV3-1 and TRBJ1-4; TRBD1 might be the D (6 bases). The V end was cut by 5 bases, the J end by 8 bases, with 21 bases between. Germline CDR1 and CDR2: LGHDT and YNNKEL (reference sequence). This CDR3 is 16 amino acids long. The CDR3 loop reads CASSTNRRGGYEKLFF. The CDR3 DNA is TGTGCCAGCAGCACTAATCGGAGGGGGGGTTACGAAAAACTGTTTTTT.

This chain links TRBV28 with TRBJ2-7, with D hard to call. The CDR3 has 12 amino acids. V gave up 6 bases and J gave up 5 bases, with 11 bases separating them. Germline V gene lookup returns CDR1 MDHEN and CDR2 SYDVKM. The CDR3 DNA reads as TGTGCCAGCAGCCCTGCCTTGGACGAGCAGTACTTC. Translating it yields CASSPALDEQYF.

This clonotype has at least ten counts. The chain combines TRBV27 with TRBJ2-1; TRBD1 matches at 10 bases. With V trimmed by 1 base and J by 0 bases, 24 bases remained unmatched. CDR3 length: 24 amino acids. The germline V gene encodes CDR1 MNHEY and CDR2 SMNVEV (reference sequence). The chain's CDR3 is CASSLYSPTGGPLGLALSYNEQFF. For the CDR3, the DNA is TGTGCCAGCAGTTTATACTCCCCGACAGGGGGCCCCCTAGGACTAGCTCTCTCCTACAATGAGCAGTTCTTC.

V is TRBV29-1 and J is TRBJ1-2; D gene ambiguous. This CDR3 region has 14 residues. CDR1 and CDR2 from the germline V gene are SQVTM and ANQGSEA. V was cut by 2 bases and J by 3 bases, with 13 bases left in between. CDR3 sequence (DNA): TGCAGCGTTGAACCGCTGGGTTTGGACTATGGCTACACCTTC. It yields the protein CSVEPLGLDYGYTF.

There are many counts of this clonotype. CDR3 residues: CASSFTGLETDTQYF. The CDR3 DNA is TGTGCCAGCAGCTTCACCGGACTAGAAACAGATACGCAGTATTTT. The chain joins TRBV11-2 to TRBJ2-3; 7 bases are a match to TRBD2. The CDR3 is 15 amino acids. Germline CDR1 is SGHAT and CDR2 is FQNNGV. With 3 bases clipped from V and 3 bases from J, the junction kept 6 bases outside the gene matches.

This clonotype was counted at least ten times. This rearrangement joins TRBV2 to TRBJ1-5; 8 nucleotides match TRBD1. Trimming removed 6 bases from V and 2 bases from J; junction bases left unmatched: 6. The CDR3 is made up of 15 amino acids. Germline CDR1 is SNHLY and CDR2 is FYNNEI. The CDR3 spells CASRADRVGNQPQHF. The CDR3 DNA reads TGTGCCAGCAGGGCGGACAGGGTTGGCAATCAGCCCCAGCATTTT.

This clonotype was detected many times. The chain carries TRBV3-1 and TRBJ2-5; D call uncertain. Trimming cost V 1 base and J 3 bases, with 12 bases left between them. The CDR3 contains 15 residues. Per the germline V gene, CDR1 is LGHDT and CDR2 is YNNKEL (reference sequence). CDR3 sequence reads: CASSQGVGGKETQYF. CDR3 DNA sequence: TGTGCCAGCAGCCAAGGAGTGGGTGGGAAAGAGACCCAGTACTTC.

Only a few counts were recorded for this clonotype. This chain links TRBV6-1 with TRBJ1-1; no clear D. V was shortened by 2 bases and J by 3 bases, with 7 bases between the two germline ends. Germline lookup yields CDR1 MNHNS and CDR2 SASEGT. The CDR3 covers 13 residues. The CDR3 DNA sequence: TGTGCCAGCAGTGAATTTGGGGACACTGAAGCTTTCTTT. Amino acid sequence: CASSEFGDTEAFF.

In its sample, this clonotype was seen once. V usage is TRBV20-1 and J usage is TRBJ2-2; D not certain. The CDR3 is made up of 17 amino acids. The V end was cut by 0 bases, the J end by 3 bases, with 17 bases between. Germline V gene lookup returns CDR1 DFQATT and CDR2 SNEGSKA (reference sequence). CDR3 in amino acids: CSARDSGKVWHTGELFF. Here the CDR3 DNA reads TGCAGTGCTAGAGACTCGGGCAAGGTGTGGCACACCGGGGAGCTGTTTTTT.

The sample holds many counts of this clonotype. For the CDR3, the DNA is TGTGCCAGCAGTCCCGTCTCAAATAGCGTGTACGAGCAGTACTTC. It is translated as CASSPVSNSVYEQYF. The V and J genes are TRBV12-3 or TRBV12-4 and TRBJ2-7; the D gene is possibly TRBD2 (5 bases). V shed 5 bases and J shed 4 bases, with 18 bases lying between them. The CDR3 runs 15 residues.

This clonotype has ten or more counts. The chain carries TRBV28 and TRBJ2-5; possibly TRBD1 for D (6 bases). Per the germline V gene, CDR1 is MDHEN and CDR2 is SYDVKM. This CDR3 is built from 13 residues. Trimming took off 6 bases at V and 0 bases at J, with 8 bases between the two ends. The CDR3 DNA is TGTGCCAGCAGCAGGGGAAACCAAGAGACCCAGTACTTC. The encoded protein is CASSRGNQETQYF.

The chain links TRBV24-1 to TRBJ2-1, with TRBD1 identical over 9 bases. The germline CDR1 and CDR2 sequences are KGHDR and SFDVKD. The V segment lost 4 bases and the J segment 7 bases; nucleotides outside the gene matches: 7. The CDR3 consists of 15 residues. The CDR3 coding sequence is TGTGCCACCAGTGACGCCCCGGGACAGGGTAATGAGCAGTTCTTC. This encodes CATSDAPGQGNEQFF.

The chain has TRBV20-1 and TRBJ1-2; 7 bases align to TRBD1. Germline loops: CDR1 DFQATT, CDR2 SNEGSKA (reference sequence). V shed 4 bases, J shed 4 bases, and the junction held 12 bases outside the gene matches. This CDR3 contains 15 residues. The CDR3: CSAINPTGYFYGYTF. CDR3 bases: TGCAGTGCTATCAACCCGACAGGGTACTTCTATGGCTACACCTTC.

Points on this clonotype: Just one base apart from a much larger clone, this may be a read error. The chain joins TRBV30 to TRBJ2-2, with a weak D call TRBD2 (5 bases). Germline V CDR1 and CDR2: GTSNPN, SVGIG (reference sequence). This CDR3 spans 11 amino acids. The CDR3 reads CAWADTGEPFF. The CDR3 DNA sequence: TGTGCCTGGGCTGACACCGGGGAGCCGTTTTTT.

This clonotype was counted at least ten times. The rearrangement joins TRBV18 to TRBJ1-5; TRBD1 matches 7 bases. CDR3 length: 15 residues. Germline V gives CDR1 KGHSH, CDR2 LQKENI. V dropped 2 bases and J dropped 5; count of bases not matched to a gene: 6. The CDR3 reads CASSPRGTADQPQHF. The DNA of the CDR3 is TGTGCCAGCTCACCAAGAGGGACAGCCGATCAGCCCCAGCATTTT.

As to this clonotype: The junction departs from germline at one end; a sequencing error may be responsible. V gene TRBV28 combines with J gene TRBJ1-4; TRBD1 aligns across 10 bases. Germline CDR1 is MDHEN and CDR2 is SYDVKM. There are 17 residues in the CDR3. CDR3 bases: TGCGCCAGCAGTCCGTCCCGGGACAGGGGAACTAATGAAAACCTGTTTTTT. Translated, it gives CASSPSRDRGTNENLFF.

This clonotype has a handful of counts. V usage is TRBV12-5 and J usage is TRBJ2-7; TRBD1 aligns across 9 bases. Germline V CDR1 and CDR2: LGHNT, FRNRAP. The CDR3 has 15 amino acids. With 4 bases clipped from V and 0 bases from J, the junction kept 4 bases outside the gene matches. The CDR3 nucleotides read TGTGCTAGTGGTTGGGGACAGGGAGTCTCCTACGAGCAGTACTTC. Translating it yields CASGWGQGVSYEQYF.